This entry lists 22 T cell receptor beta chains sequenced from one sample in a study of T cells after yellow fever vaccination. MiXCR was run by TCRdb on the 5' RACE reads, yielding one entry per CDR3 protein. The table includes around 300,000 distinct CDR3 sequences, over 4% detected once. The sample consisted of PBMCs, taken 5 days after the yellow fever booster vaccination. The receptors stem from a man between 18 and 35 years old who received the YFV17D yellow fever vaccine.

This chain connects TRBV9 to TRBJ1-2, with 7 bases lining up with TRBD1. This CDR3 contains 14 residues. After removal of 2 bases from V and 3 bases from J, the junction contained 4 bases not matched to a gene. Germline CDR1 is SGDLS and CDR2 is YYNGEE. In DNA, the CDR3 is TGTGCCAGCAGCGTCGACAGGGTAGACTATGGCTACACCTTC. It yields the protein CASSVDRVDYGYTF.

This clonotype was picked up many times. The V gene is TRBV10-3, the J gene TRBJ2-3, with D uncertain. Germline CDR1 and CDR2: ENHRY and SYGVKD. V gave up 10 bases and J gave up 6 bases, with 17 bases separating them. There are 13 residues in the CDR3. This CDR3 reads CATLFRVGDTQYF. The CDR3 nucleotides read TGTGCCACACTTTTCCGGGTGGGGGATACGCAGTATTTT.

This clonotype has a handful of counts. The chain links TRBV7-8 to TRBJ1-5, with D tentatively TRBD1 (5 bases). This CDR3 has 16 residues. Between the trimmed V and J ends, which lost 5 bases and 0 bases, there was a span of 14 bases. The V gene's germline CDR1 is SGHVS and CDR2 FQNEAQ. CDR3: CASSAPGTYSNQPQHF. The DNA for the CDR3 is TGTGCCAGCAGCGCCCCGGGGACTTATAGCAATCAGCCCCAGCATTTT.

This clonotype came up a few times. The CDR3 sequence: CASSVGHGRPLEGEKLFF. The CDR3 bases are TGTGCCAGCAGCGTAGGTCACGGGAGACCGCTTGAGGGTGAAAAACTGTTTTTT. The rearrangement links TRBV9 to TRBJ1-4; no clear D. The CDR3 covers 18 residues. V gave up 0 bases and J gave up 7 bases, with 22 bases separating them. Per the germline V gene, CDR1 is SGDLS and CDR2 is YYNGEE.

This clonotype was observed a few times. This chain links TRBV24-1 with TRBJ2-2, with TRBD2 as a possible D gene (6 bases). The CDR3 runs to 13 residues. V lost 5 bases and J 4 bases, leaving 7 bases between the germline ends. Germline values: CDR1 KGHDR, CDR2 SFDVKD. CDR3 sequence reads: CATSGGGTGELFF. The CDR3 DNA is TGTGCCACCAGTGGGGGAGGCACCGGGGAGCTGTTTTTT.

V gene TRBV7-9 combines with J gene TRBJ2-7, with D possibly TRBD2 on 5 matching bases. The CDR3 covers 15 residues. V lost 8 bases and J 4 bases, leaving 21 bases between the germline ends. Germline CDR1 is SEHNR and CDR2 is FQNEAQ (reference sequence). The CDR3 nucleotides read TGTGCCAGCCGAGGGAGAGTTGGGGAAAATTACGAGCAGTACTTC. Its translation: CASRGRVGENYEQYF.

The chain employs TRBV18 and TRBJ1-6; the D is unclear. The V end lost 5 bases, the J end lost 2 bases, and 4 bases lay between the germline ends. The length of the CDR3 is 13 residues. Germline loops: CDR1 KGHSH, CDR2 LQKENI. CDR3 residues: CASSETYNSPLHF. The CDR3 DNA is TGTGCCAGCTCAGAGACCTATAATTCACCCCTCCACTTT.

The V call is TRBV5-1, the J call TRBJ2-5; a possible D gene is TRBD1 (6 bases). This CDR3 spans 19 amino acids. Trimming removed 4 bases at V and 4 bases at J, with 29 bases between. In germline, CDR1 is SGHRS, CDR2 YFSETQ. CDR3 amino acids: CASSPYPLAETGLGETQYF. DNA for the CDR3: TGCGCCAGCAGCCCCTACCCATTGGCCGAAACAGGGCTTGGAGAGACCCAGTACTTC.

This clonotype was counted a few times. CDR3 in DNA: TGTGCCAGCAGTTCAACGGACAGGTTCTATTACGAGCAGTACGTC. Its protein is CASSSTDRFYYEQYV. The chain links TRBV27 to TRBJ2-7; 7 bases align to TRBD1. This CDR3 contains 15 residues. The V and J ends lost 4 bases and 4 bases, in that order; junction bases with no gene match: 10. The germline V gene encodes CDR1 MNHEY and CDR2 SMNVEV (reference sequence).

The rearrangement links TRBV11-2 to TRBJ1-2; no clear D gene. Trimming took off 2 bases at V and 0 bases at J, with 10 bases between the two ends. The CDR3 loop spans 15 amino acids. CDR1 SGHAT and CDR2 FQNNGV come from the germline V gene. The CDR3 reads CASSLTAVTNYGYTF. DNA of the CDR3: TGTGCCAGCAGCTTAACAGCCGTAACTAACTATGGCTACACCTTC.

CDR3 amino acids: CASSYGSPLHF. The CDR3 bases are TGTGCCAGCAGTTATGGGTCACCCCTCCACTTT. The chain links TRBV6-2 or TRBV6-3 to TRBJ1-6; D unclear. Germline V gene lookup returns CDR1 MNHEY and CDR2 SVGEGT. The germline V and J ends were trimmed by 3 bases and 10 bases, with 4 bases remaining between them. CDR3 length: 11 residues.

This clonotype was detected only a few times. The chain is built from TRBV7-2 and TRBJ2-3, with D perhaps TRBD2 (5 bases). The CDR3 is 14 residues long. V lost 5 bases and J lost 2, with 11 bases in between. Germline CDR1 reads SGHTA; CDR2 reads FQGNSA. In DNA form, the CDR3 reads TGTGCCAGCAGCCTGTGGACTGTCACAGATACGCAGTATTTT. This gives the protein CASSLWTVTDTQYF.

The V call is TRBV28, the J call TRBJ1-1; 7 bases align to TRBD1. This CDR3 is built from 12 residues. Germline lookup yields CDR1 MDHEN and CDR2 SYDVKM. The CDR3 region is CAANRGNTEAFF. CDR3 in DNA: TGTGCGGCGAACAGGGGGAACACTGAAGCTTTCTTT.

This chain connects TRBV6-5 to TRBJ1-5; D is unclear. Germline values: CDR1 MNHEY, CDR2 SVGAGI. The CDR3 extends over 13 amino acids. Trimming shortened V by 2 bases and J by 3 bases, and 5 bases separated the two germline ends. CDR3 in amino acids: CASSYGDNQPQHF. The CDR3 nucleotides are TGTGCCAGCAGTTACGGGGACAATCAGCCCCAGCATTTT.

This clonotype was observed a handful of times. The rearrangement links TRBV7-3 to TRBJ2-3, with 9 bases lining up with TRBD1. The CDR3 loop spans 14 amino acids. CDR1 and CDR2 (germline): SGHTA, FQGTGA. Germline trimming cut 6 bases from V and 1 base from J; bases unmatched to any gene: 2. The CDR3 loop reads CASRRTGGTDTQYF. The CDR3 DNA is TGTGCCAGCAGACGGACAGGGGGCACAGATACGCAGTATTTT.

The sample holds many counts of this clonotype. V and J are TRBV10-3 and TRBJ2-1; no clear D. The CDR3 spans 13 residues. The V gene's germline CDR1 is ENHRY and CDR2 SYGVKD. Trimming shortened V by 3 bases and J by 6 bases, and 9 bases separated the two germline ends. CDR3 residues: CAISDTLINEQFF. The CDR3 DNA is TGTGCCATCAGTGATACATTAATCAATGAGCAGTTCTTC.

This CDR3 reads CASSPTPLGRTEPQHF. Here the CDR3 DNA reads TGCGCCAGCAGCCCCACCCCACTCGGACGGACGGAGCCCCAGCATTTT. The gene calls are TRBV5-1 and TRBJ1-5; D unresolved. Germline loops: CDR1 SGHRS, CDR2 YFSETQ. The CDR3 contains 16 residues. Trimming removed 4 bases at V and 8 bases at J, with 22 bases between.

This clonotype has at least ten counts. The rearrangement uses TRBV7-2 and TRBJ1-2, with a possible D match to TRBD1 (5 bases). The germline V and J ends were trimmed by 1 base and 4 bases, with 13 bases remaining between them. The CDR3 spans 15 residues. Germline-derived CDR1 and CDR2 are SGHTA and FQGNSA. In nucleotides, the CDR3 is TGTGCCAGCAGCTTAGTGACGGGGACCGGCTATGGCTACACCTTC. It specifies CASSLVTGTGYGYTF.

V usage is TRBV6-4 and J usage is TRBJ2-3; 12 bases are shared with TRBD2. Germline V lookup: CDR1 MRHNA, CDR2 SNTAGT. Trimming took 5 bases from V and 4 from J; bases not matched to a gene: 4. The CDR3 covers 15 residues. In DNA form, the CDR3 reads TGTGCCAGCAGTTCAGGACTAGCGGGGTCAGATACGCAGTATTTT. Amino acids: CASSSGLAGSDTQYF.

There are many counts of this clonotype. The gene calls are TRBV25-1 and TRBJ2-3; the D is unclear. Trimming took 3 bases from V and 1 from J, leaving 11 bases between them. The CDR3 totals 15 residues. Germline lookup yields CDR1 MGHDK and CDR2 SYGVNS. CDR3 sequence (DNA): TGTGCCAGCAGTGATGAAGGTGGGGGCACAGATACGCAGTATTTT. Amino acid sequence: CASSDEGGGTDTQYF.

Ten or more counts support this clonotype. The chain uses TRBV7-6 and TRBJ1-5; D is unresolved. Per germline, CDR1 SGHVS and CDR2 FNYEAQ. This CDR3 comprises 13 residues. Deletions cut 6 bases from V and 5 bases from J, with 11 bases between. This CDR3 reads CASSSREDQPQHF. In DNA form, the CDR3 reads TGTGCCAGCAGTAGCCGTGAGGATCAGCCCCAGCATTTT. The whole variable domain, remainder taken from reference TRBV7-6 and TRBJ1-5, is GAGVSQSPRYKVTKRGQDVALRCDPISGHVSLYWYRQALGQGPEFLTYFNYEAQQDKSGLPNDRFSAERPEGSISTLTIQRTEQRDSAMYRCASSSREDQPQHFGDGTRLSIL.

There are a few counts of this clonotype. The chain recombines TRBV7-9 with TRBJ2-4, with D perhaps TRBD1 (5 bases). Germline values: CDR1 SEHNR, CDR2 FQNEAQ (reference sequence). Trimming cost V 5 bases and J 1 base, with 9 bases left between them. This CDR3 contains 14 residues. The CDR3 DNA is TGTGCCAGCAGCCCTAACAGGGCCAAAAACATTCAGTACTTC. Translating gives CASSPNRAKNIQYF.